A selection of T cell receptor beta chains follows, all from one sample in a study of T cell responses to AZD1222 COVID-19 vaccine. The protocol was immunoSEQ multiplex PCR, while the TCRdb copy is restricted to in-frame clones and leaves out a portion. The data contain 120,000 or so clones, 90% of them seen just once; the ten biggest clones take up around 7.2%. This sample comprised peripheral blood, obtained on day 0 of AZD1222 vaccination. All receptors derive from an adult in good health. The CDR3 runs from the conserved cysteine through the conserved F or W.

TRBV2,CASSPWRQSSSGNTIYF
TRBV4-3,CASSPGPLGGELFF
TRBV5-1,CASSLDGNTYNEQFF
TRBV6-1,CASSGALAGLSYEQYF
TRBV19,CASSELQGAGTQYF
TRBV2,CASTLQETQYF
TRBV27,CASSRGGSSYEQYF
TRBV4-1,CASSQAPLAGDNEQFF
TRBV7-9,CASSFSNTEAFF
TRBV7-9,CASSFSPGPETQYF
TRBV7-9,CASSLGQGLYEQYF
TRBV6-5,CASSPLVRSEQFF
TRBV28,CASSFRLKREGDEQFF
TRBV19,CASRDRRNSPLHF
TRBV27,CASSASGQPVYEQYF
TRBV28,CASSFKSGGLPDQPQHF
TRBV6-5,CASSYSWEGTTDTQYF
TRBV9,CASSVAQGSYNEQFF
TRBV3-1/TRBV3-2,CASSQAPPPGELFF
TRBV6-4,CASSDRGGGYTF
TRBV28,CASRTTRGTRNHEQYF
TRBV29-1,CSVEGAGGIGEQFF
TRBV29-1,CSVEKFGGETGGYTF
TRBV7-2,CASSPRGRRDEQYF
TRBV12-5,CASGLGQGAAFF
TRBV10-3,CAISESGGPNEQFF
TRBV28,CASSSYILQRNTEAFF
TRBV28,CASSDRGMAKETQYF
TRBV3-1/TRBV3-2,CASSPSSGNTIYF
TRBV9,CASSDGRADRSSYNEQFF
TRBV5-1,CASSLEGPNTEAFF
TRBV28,CASIGGVNYGYTF
TRBV7-9,CASSLAVAYLNTEAFF
TRBV6-1,CASSDRGHNYGYTF
TRBV9,CASSVVGGGASTGELFF
TRBV30,CAWSATGSQETQYF
TRBV25-1,CASSEYREQYF
TRBV24-1,CATSDGGITEQFF
TRBV2,CASSEAGQGFSSYEQYF
TRBV9,CASSSSSGNTIYF
TRBV6-5,CASRAGQGDEQYF
TRBV4-1,CASSPHPGQDEKLFF
TRBV14,CASSHLWGPASYNEQFF
TRBV28,CASRERGNQPQHF
TRBV9,CASTPSPGNTEAFF